Listed below are T cell receptor beta chains from one sample, sequenced in a study of a mutant IDH1 vaccine in newly diagnosed glioma. Sequencing used immunoSEQ multiplex PCR; TCRdb keeps in-frame clones, though not all of them. The table records about 32,000 clones, under 85% of them present only once. Which antigens these TCRs recognize remains unknown. The specimen comprised PBMCs, sampled from a glioma patient whose treatment included an IDH1 peptide vaccine. All receptors derive from a woman between 25 and 40 years old with glioma. Some clones in this sample may be carry-over from other donors' samples. Each CDR3 is given with its conserved first and last residue. A D gene is named only where the DNA matches it firmly.

j_call d_call v_call cdr3_aa
TRBJ1-3 NA TRBV7-8 CASAGQSSGNTIYF
TRBJ2-1 NA TRBV9 CASSAEDRYNEQFF
TRBJ2-2 TRBD2 TRBV27 CASNSGLAGGPNTGELFF
TRBJ2-5 NA TRBV9 CASSIRPAETQYF
TRBJ1-2 NA TRBV7-8 CASSESLSSPGNYGYTF
TRBJ1-4 NA TRBV15 CATSRDRGAANEKLFF
TRBJ2-1 TRBD2 TRBV2 CASRDPSGRVNEQFF
TRBJ2-5 TRBD2 TRBV2 CARDSGTSGRGETQYF
TRBJ1-1 NA TRBV19 CASSNGRMNTEAFF
TRBJ1-1 NA TRBV15 CATSRDREGTETEAFF
TRBJ2-1 NA TRBV18 CASSPSLAHEQFF
TRBJ2-1 NA TRBV30 CAWSHRLGQFF
TRBJ1-3 TRBD1 TRBV11-2 CASSLEVGQVFSGNTIYF
TRBJ2-7 NA TRBV6-5 CASSYSPGRNYEQYF
TRBJ2-3 TRBD1 TRBV6-1 CASKKQGALTDTQYF
TRBJ2-1 TRBD1 TRBV2 CASSRLLDRGEQFF
TRBJ1-1 TRBD1 TRBV19 CASRPYGQGTEAFF
TRBJ2-7 TRBD2 TRBV6-6 CASSPGLAAHEQYF
TRBJ1-1 NA TRBV5-4 CASSLGSHLNTEAFF
TRBJ1-5 NA TRBV30 CAWSVGGGRQPQHF
TRBJ2-2 TRBD1 TRBV6-6 CASRPYRGEGGELFF
TRBJ2-7 TRBD2 TRBV10-1 CASSEGPGLAGYQYF
TRBJ2-1 NA TRBV4-1 CASRGVGRRPPYNEQFF
TRBJ2-5 TRBD1 TRBV2 CASNGQGRRQETQYF
TRBJ2-7 TRBD1 TRBV5-6 CASSLRGQGTGEQYF
TRBJ2-7 NA TRBV6-6 CATGDAAFYEQYF
TRBJ1-2 NA TRBV30 CAWSEGWGVDGYTF
TRBJ2-5 NA TRBV11-2 CASSLDREATQYF
TRBJ2-2 NA TRBV7-7 CASSLAAHQANTGELFF
TRBJ2-1 TRBD2 TRBV29-1 CSVWGGRAHNEQFF
TRBJ2-7 NA TRBV10-2 CASSETGLAAVYEQYF
TRBJ1-5 TRBD1 TRBV10-1 CASRSRQGRSNQPQHF
TRBJ2-7 NA TRBV11-3 CASSLMTSYEQYF